What follows describes a single T cell receptor beta chain. The CDR3 loop spans 14 amino acids. Trimming took off 4 bases at V and 0 bases at J, with 7 bases between the two ends. CDR1 is SNHLY, CDR2 FYNNEI, per germline. Some clones are missing from TCRdb's copy, which holds only in-frame ones; the method was immunoSEQ multiplex PCR. The top ten hold over 0.4% of the sample, which has around 50,000 clones, 90% to 95% seen once. This sample is part of a study of T cell changes during pregnancy in multiple sclerosis. The receptor was derived from a female donor with multiple sclerosis, enrolled in a pregnancy study. The gene calls are TRBV2 and TRBJ1-3; no definite D call. Sequenced material: CD4+ T cells from peripheral blood mononuclear cells, taken in the first trimester of pregnancy. The CDR3 nucleotides read TGTGCCAGCAGTGGGGCGATCTCTGGAAACACCATATATTTT. It yields the protein CASSGAISGNTIYF.